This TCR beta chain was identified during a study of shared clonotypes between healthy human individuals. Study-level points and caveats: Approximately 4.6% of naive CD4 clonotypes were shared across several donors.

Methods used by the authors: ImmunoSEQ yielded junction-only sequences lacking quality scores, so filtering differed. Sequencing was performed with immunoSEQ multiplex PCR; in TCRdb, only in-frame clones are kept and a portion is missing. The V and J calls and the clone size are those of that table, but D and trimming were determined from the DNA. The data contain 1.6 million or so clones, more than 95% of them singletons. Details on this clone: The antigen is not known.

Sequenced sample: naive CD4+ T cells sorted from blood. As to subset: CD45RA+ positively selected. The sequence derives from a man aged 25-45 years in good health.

The CDR3 loop is CASSVAGFAYEQYF. The CDR3 DNA reads as TGTGCCAGCAGCGTAGCGGGGTTCGCCTACGAGCAGTACTTC. The rearrangement uses TRBV9 and TRBJ2-7; perhaps TRBD2 as D (5 bases). This CDR3 is 14 amino acids long. CDR1 SGDLS and CDR2 YYNGEE come from the germline V gene. V was shortened by 0 bases and J by 2 bases, with 9 bases between the two germline ends.